What follows are 2 T cell receptor beta chains derived from one specimen sequenced in a study of blood T cell repertoires in COVID-19. The data were produced by immunoSEQ multiplex PCR, yet TCRdb's version contains in-frame clones alone and is incomplete. Of roughly 150,000 clones detected, 80% to 90% appear once; the ten largest clones hold about 2.9%. Sequenced: peripheral blood. These receptors came from a man in his 60s with active or convalescent COVID-19.

The rearrangement joins TRBV7-2 to TRBJ1-1; D call uncertain. The germline V and J ends were trimmed by 6 bases and 1 base, with 15 bases remaining between them. Germline V lookup: CDR1 SGHTA, CDR2 FQGNSA. This CDR3 spans 15 amino acids. The CDR3 sequence is CASSFTADQNTEAFF. The CDR3 DNA sequence: TGTGCCAGCAGTTTTACAGCAGACCAGAACACTGAAGCTTTCTTT.

The chain has TRBV28 and TRBJ1-4; 9 nucleotides line up with TRBD1. The junction had 4 bases not matched to a gene; V was cut back by 8 bases and J by 0 bases. CDR1 MDHEN and CDR2 SYDVKM come from the germline V gene. The CDR3 is made up of 15 amino acids. The CDR3 region is CASGNRGPTNEKLFF. The CDR3 nucleotides read TGTGCCAGCGGGAACAGGGGGCCAACTAATGAAAAACTGTTTTTT.